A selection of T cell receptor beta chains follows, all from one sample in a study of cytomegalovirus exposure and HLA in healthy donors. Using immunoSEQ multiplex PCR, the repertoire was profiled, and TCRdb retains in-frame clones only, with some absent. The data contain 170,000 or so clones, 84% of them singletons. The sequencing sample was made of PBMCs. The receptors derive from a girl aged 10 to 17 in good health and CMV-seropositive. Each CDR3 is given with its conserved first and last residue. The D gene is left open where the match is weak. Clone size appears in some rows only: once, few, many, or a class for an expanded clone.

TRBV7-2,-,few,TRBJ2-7,CASSLAPGGPYEQYF,TGTGCCAGCAGCTTAGCTCCAGGAGGCCCCTACGAGCAGTACTTC
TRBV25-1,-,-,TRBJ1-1,CASSEAVVTEAFF,TGTGCCAGCAGTGAAGCGGTGGTCACTGAAGCTTTCTTT
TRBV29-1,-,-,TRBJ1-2,CSVEVGLKTHGYTF,TGCAGCGTTGAAGTCGGACTGAAAACCCATGGCTACACCTTC
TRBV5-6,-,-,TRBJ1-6,CASSSGAPSRSPLHF,TGTGCCAGCAGCAGCGGGGCCCCAAGTAGGTCACCCCTCCACTTT
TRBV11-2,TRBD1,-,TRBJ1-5,CASSPGQGGSNQPQHF,TGTGCCAGCAGCCCGGGACAGGGCGGAAGCAATCAGCCCCAGCATTTT
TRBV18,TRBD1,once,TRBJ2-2,CASSPDRAGELFF,TGTGCCAGCTCACCTGACAGGGCCGGGGAGCTGTTTTTT
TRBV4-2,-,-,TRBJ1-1,CASSQVLDRRFSAFF,TGTGCCAGCAGCCAAGTTTTGGACAGAAGATTTTCAGCTTTCTTT
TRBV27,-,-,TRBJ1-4,CASSLGPRDEKLFF,TGTGCCAGCAGTCTAGGGCCGAGGGATGAAAAACTGTTTTTT
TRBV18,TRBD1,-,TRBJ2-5,CASSPTGAGETQYF,TGTGCCAGCTCACCGACAGGGGCGGGAGAGACCCAGTACTTC
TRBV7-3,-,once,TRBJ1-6,CASSPLYSYNSPLHF,TGTGCCAGCAGCCCGCTATACTCCTATAATTCACCCCTCCACTTT
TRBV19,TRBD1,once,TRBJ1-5,CASSTNRQGSNQPQHF,TGTGCCAGTAGTACGAACCGACAGGGGAGCAATCAGCCCCAGCATTTT
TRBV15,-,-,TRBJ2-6,CATRAGSGANVLTF,TGTGCCACCCGAGCAGGCTCTGGGGCCAACGTCCTGACTTTC
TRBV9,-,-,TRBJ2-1,CASSVAVSSYNEQFF,TGTGCCAGCAGCGTAGCGGTAAGCTCCTACAATGAGCAGTTCTTC
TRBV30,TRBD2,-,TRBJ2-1,CAWNLAGDEQFF,TGTGCCTGGAATCTAGCGGGGGACGAGCAGTTCTTC
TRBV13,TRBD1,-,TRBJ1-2,CASSSRQTGAGGYTF,TGTGCCAGCAGCTCCCGGCAGACAGGGGCTGGCGGCTACACCTTC
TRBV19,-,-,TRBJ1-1,CASSIRREEGTEAFF,TGTGCCAGTAGTATCCGAAGGGAGGAAGGCACTGAAGCTTTCTTT
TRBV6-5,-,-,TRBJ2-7,CASSESAASYQQYF,TGTGCCAGCAGCGAATCGGCGGCGTCCTACCAGCAGTACTTC
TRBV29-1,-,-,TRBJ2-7,CSVEDPRGHEQYF,TGCAGCGTTGAAGATCCGAGAGGGCACGAGCAGTACTTC
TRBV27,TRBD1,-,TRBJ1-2,CASSRTGVYTF,TGTGCCAGCAGTCGGACAGGGGTCTACACCTTC
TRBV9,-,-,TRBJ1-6,CASSVVLGPYNSPLHF,TGTGCCAGCAGCGTAGTTCTTGGGCCTTATAATTCACCCCTCCACTTT
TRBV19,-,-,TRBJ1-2,CASRSGEDLGDTF,TGTGCCAGTAGAAGTGGGGAGGATCTTGGAGACACCTTC
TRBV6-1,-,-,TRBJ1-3,CASSEPGQSSGNTIYF,TGTGCCAGCAGTGAACCAGGACAGAGCTCTGGAAACACCATATATTTT
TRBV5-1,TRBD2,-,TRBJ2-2,CASRRLAGGNTGELFF,TGCGCCAGCAGACGACTAGCGGGGGGAAACACCGGGGAGCTGTTTTTT
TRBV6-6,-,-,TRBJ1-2,CASSYWGGHHGYTF,TGTGCCAGCAGTTACTGGGGGGGGCACCATGGCTACACCTTC
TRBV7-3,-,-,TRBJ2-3,CASSLGRQDTQYF,TGTGCCAGCAGCTTAGGTCGTCAGGATACGCAGTATTTT
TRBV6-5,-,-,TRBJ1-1,CASSYRLGDTEASF,TGTGCCAGCAGTTATCGGTTGGGAGACACTGAAGCTTCCTTT
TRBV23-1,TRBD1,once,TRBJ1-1,CASSHSNTGANTEAFF,TGCGCCAGCAGTCATTCAAACACAGGGGCGAACACTGAAGCTTTCTTT
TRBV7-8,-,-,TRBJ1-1,CASSLLGLSTLGTEAFF,TGTGCCAGCAGCTTACTGGGGCTTTCCACCCTAGGTACTGAAGCTTTCTTT
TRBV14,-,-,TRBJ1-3,CASSQDVGDPGNTIYF,TGTGCCAGCAGCCAAGATGTAGGGGATCCCGGAAACACCATATATTTT
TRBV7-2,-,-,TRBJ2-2,CASSPLANTGELFF,TGTGCCAGCAGCCCCCTAGCGAACACCGGGGAGCTGTTTTTT
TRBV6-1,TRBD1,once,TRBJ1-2,CASSESIRTGGGGGYGYTF,TGTGCCAGCAGTGAATCAATAAGGACAGGGGGCGGAGGGGGCTATGGCTACACCTTC
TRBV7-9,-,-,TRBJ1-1,CASSEGGGTEAFF,TGTGCCAGCAGCGAAGGGGGTGGCACTGAAGCTTTCTTT
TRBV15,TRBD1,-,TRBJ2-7,CATSKTPGQVDSYEQYF,TGTGCCACCAGCAAAACCCCAGGACAGGTGGACTCCTACGAGCAGTACTTC
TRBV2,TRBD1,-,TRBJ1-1,CASSENRGEAFF,TGTGCCAGCAGCGAAAACAGGGGTGAAGCTTTCTTT